These T cell receptor beta chains were read from a single sample in a study of blood T cells in healthy people across ages. TCRdb analysed the 5' RACE reads with MiXCR anew, one entry per CDR3 protein. The table shows 500,000 to 700,000 distinct CDR3 sequences, with roughly 31% occurring only once. Sequencing was performed on blood. The receptors stem from a woman older than 75 in good health. Both conserved end residues are part of each CDR3. The D gene is left open where the match is weak. Size tells how often a clone was seen (once, few, many) or the class of an expanded clone, and some rows leave it out.

D gene: TRBD2; clone size: few; V gene: TRBV5-1; J gene: TRBJ2-3; CDR3 DNA: TGCGCCAGCAGCTGGGGCCTAGCGGGGTTAGATACGCAGTATTTT; CDR3 protein: CASSWGLAGLDTQYF
D gene: TRBD1; clone size: .; V gene: TRBV4-1; J gene: TRBJ2-5; CDR3 DNA: TGCGCCAGCAGCCCAGACAGGGAAGGGACCCAGTACTTC; CDR3 protein: CASSPDREGTQYF
D gene: TRBD2; clone size: many; V gene: TRBV4-3; J gene: TRBJ2-1; CDR3 DNA: TGCGCCAGCAGCCAAGTCTGGCGTGGGGGAGGGAATGAGCAGTTCTTC; CDR3 protein: CASSQVWRGGGNEQFF
D gene: .; clone size: few; V gene: TRBV20-1; J gene: TRBJ2-1; CDR3 DNA: TGCAGTGCTACACTCCCTGGCGCGGCCTACAATGAGCAGTTCTTC; CDR3 protein: CSATLPGAAYNEQFF
D gene: TRBD2; clone size: .; V gene: TRBV20-1; J gene: TRBJ2-5; CDR3 DNA: TGCACCGCCCAGGGGACTAGCATCGCTGAGCAGTACTTC; CDR3 protein: CTAQGTSIAEQYF
D gene: TRBD2; clone size: .; V gene: TRBV10-2; J gene: TRBJ2-1; CDR3 DNA: TGCGCCAGCAGGGAAGCGGGGGCATACAATGAGCAGTTCTTC; CDR3 protein: CASREAGAYNEQFF
D gene: .; clone size: .; V gene: TRBV6-2/TRBV6-3; J gene: TRBJ1-1; CDR3 DNA: TGTGCCAGCAGTTACATATCCCCAAGGCGAATTGAAGCTTTCTTT; CDR3 protein: CASSYISPRRIEAFF
D gene: TRBD1; clone size: .; V gene: TRBV20-1; J gene: TRBJ2-7; CDR3 DNA: TGCAGTGCTAGCTACCGGGACAGGGGTAGGGCCCAGTACTTC; CDR3 protein: CSASYRDRGRAQYF
D gene: TRBD1; clone size: .; V gene: TRBV6-5; J gene: TRBJ2-3; CDR3 DNA: TGTGCCAGCATTACGAGAATTGGACAGGGGGCCACAGATACGCAGTATTTT; CDR3 protein: CASITRIGQGATDTQYF
D gene: TRBD1; clone size: .; V gene: TRBV5-1; J gene: TRBJ2-5; CDR3 DNA: TGTGCCAGCAGACCAGGACAGGGTGGCAATGAGCAGTACTTC; CDR3 protein: CASRPGQGGNEQYF
D gene: TRBD1; clone size: many; V gene: TRBV4-2; J gene: TRBJ2-4; CDR3 DNA: TGTGCCAGCAGCCAAGATCAAACAGGGGGTCATGGCAAAAACATTCAGTACTTC; CDR3 protein: CASSQDQTGGHGKNIQYF
D gene: .; clone size: .; V gene: TRBV29-1; J gene: TRBJ1-1; CDR3 DNA: TGCAGCGTTGCGGGTCAGGCCATGAACACTGAAGCTTTCTTT; CDR3 protein: CSVAGQAMNTEAFF
D gene: .; clone size: .; V gene: TRBV5-6; J gene: TRBJ2-5; CDR3 DNA: TGTGCCAGCAGCTTGGGTGGGACCGGCGGAGAGACCCAGTACTTC; CDR3 protein: CASSLGGTGGETQYF
D gene: TRBD2; clone size: many; V gene: TRBV2; J gene: TRBJ2-1; CDR3 DNA: TGTGCCAGCACTCAGGAGGGACTAGCGGATTACAATGAGCAGTTCTTC; CDR3 protein: CASTQEGLADYNEQFF
D gene: TRBD1; clone size: .; V gene: TRBV7-6; J gene: TRBJ2-7; CDR3 DNA: TGTGCCAGCAGCCCGCGGACAGGAGCCAGCGAGCAGTACTTC; CDR3 protein: CASSPRTGASEQYF
D gene: TRBD2; clone size: .; V gene: TRBV5-5; J gene: TRBJ2-2; CDR3 DNA: TGTGCCAGCAGCTACCTAGCGGGGGTGAACACCGGGGAGCTGTTTTTT; CDR3 protein: CASSYLAGVNTGELFF
D gene: .; clone size: many; V gene: TRBV12-3/TRBV12-4; J gene: TRBJ2-7; CDR3 DNA: TGTGCCAGCAGTTTGGGCTCGGGGGCGGTCGAGCAGTACTTC; CDR3 protein: CASSLGSGAVEQYF
D gene: .; clone size: many; V gene: TRBV5-1; J gene: TRBJ2-5; CDR3 DNA: TGCGCCAGCAGCTTGGCCCAAAAGGGACAAATTTTGGATACCCAGTACTTC; CDR3 protein: CASSLAQKGQILDTQYF
D gene: TRBD1; clone size: few; V gene: TRBV12-3/TRBV12-4; J gene: TRBJ1-5; CDR3 DNA: TGTGCCAGCAGGGCGACAGGGGGAAATCAGCCCCAGCATTTT; CDR3 protein: CASRATGGNQPQHF
D gene: .; clone size: many; V gene: TRBV27; J gene: TRBJ2-1; CDR3 DNA: TGTGCCAGCGGGTACTTGGGGGTAGGGTCCTACAATGAGCAGTTCTTC; CDR3 protein: CASGYLGVGSYNEQFF